This T cell receptor beta chain was identified in a study of preoperative IRX-2 immunotherapy in early breast cancer. Data came from immunoSEQ multiplex PCR; TCRdb stores just in-frame clones and leaves some out. The data contain 30,000 or so clones, 82% of them singletons. Noted treatment: preoperative locoregional IRX-2 cytokine immunotherapy. Patients received preoperative, locoregional IRX-2 cytokine immunotherapy in a phase Ib study. This clone was recorded only once. V was clipped by 8 bases and J by 4 bases, with 15 bases between them. The CDR3 contains 13 residues. This TCR came from a human donor with breast cancer. V usage is TRBV7-1 and J usage is TRBJ2-7; D is perhaps TRBD2 (5 bases). TRBV7-1 is known as an ORF, though its function is uncertain. The sample was acquired from a patient treated with IRX-2 immunotherapy. CDR3 residues: CASAGHTTYEQYF. The CDR3 nucleotides read TGTGCCAGCGCGGGTCACACTACTTACGAGCAGTACTTC.